This T cell receptor (beta chain) was retrieved from a study of blood T cell repertoires in COVID-19. On the study more broadly: PBMCs, B-cell-depleted T cells, or T cells were the source of the cDNA or gDNA that made up the material.

In the authors' methods: Reference gene primer amplification gave nucleated cell count estimates. Only in-frame clones appear in the TCRdb table, and some are missing; sequencing was by immunoSEQ multiplex PCR. V and J calls and clone size follow that table, whereas D and trimming were derived from the DNA. The repertoire consists of some 100,000 clones, with around nine tenths occurring once and the leading ten covering 2.1%. Sequenced material: peripheral blood. The clonotype comes from a man aged 45 to 65 with COVID-19, enrolled during active disease.

DNA for the CDR3: TGTGCCAGCAGCACACTCAATCAGCCCCAGCATTTT. It encodes CASSTLNQPQHF. The chain links TRBV21-1 to TRBJ1-5. TRBV21-1 is deemed a pseudogene. The length of the CDR3 is 12 residues.